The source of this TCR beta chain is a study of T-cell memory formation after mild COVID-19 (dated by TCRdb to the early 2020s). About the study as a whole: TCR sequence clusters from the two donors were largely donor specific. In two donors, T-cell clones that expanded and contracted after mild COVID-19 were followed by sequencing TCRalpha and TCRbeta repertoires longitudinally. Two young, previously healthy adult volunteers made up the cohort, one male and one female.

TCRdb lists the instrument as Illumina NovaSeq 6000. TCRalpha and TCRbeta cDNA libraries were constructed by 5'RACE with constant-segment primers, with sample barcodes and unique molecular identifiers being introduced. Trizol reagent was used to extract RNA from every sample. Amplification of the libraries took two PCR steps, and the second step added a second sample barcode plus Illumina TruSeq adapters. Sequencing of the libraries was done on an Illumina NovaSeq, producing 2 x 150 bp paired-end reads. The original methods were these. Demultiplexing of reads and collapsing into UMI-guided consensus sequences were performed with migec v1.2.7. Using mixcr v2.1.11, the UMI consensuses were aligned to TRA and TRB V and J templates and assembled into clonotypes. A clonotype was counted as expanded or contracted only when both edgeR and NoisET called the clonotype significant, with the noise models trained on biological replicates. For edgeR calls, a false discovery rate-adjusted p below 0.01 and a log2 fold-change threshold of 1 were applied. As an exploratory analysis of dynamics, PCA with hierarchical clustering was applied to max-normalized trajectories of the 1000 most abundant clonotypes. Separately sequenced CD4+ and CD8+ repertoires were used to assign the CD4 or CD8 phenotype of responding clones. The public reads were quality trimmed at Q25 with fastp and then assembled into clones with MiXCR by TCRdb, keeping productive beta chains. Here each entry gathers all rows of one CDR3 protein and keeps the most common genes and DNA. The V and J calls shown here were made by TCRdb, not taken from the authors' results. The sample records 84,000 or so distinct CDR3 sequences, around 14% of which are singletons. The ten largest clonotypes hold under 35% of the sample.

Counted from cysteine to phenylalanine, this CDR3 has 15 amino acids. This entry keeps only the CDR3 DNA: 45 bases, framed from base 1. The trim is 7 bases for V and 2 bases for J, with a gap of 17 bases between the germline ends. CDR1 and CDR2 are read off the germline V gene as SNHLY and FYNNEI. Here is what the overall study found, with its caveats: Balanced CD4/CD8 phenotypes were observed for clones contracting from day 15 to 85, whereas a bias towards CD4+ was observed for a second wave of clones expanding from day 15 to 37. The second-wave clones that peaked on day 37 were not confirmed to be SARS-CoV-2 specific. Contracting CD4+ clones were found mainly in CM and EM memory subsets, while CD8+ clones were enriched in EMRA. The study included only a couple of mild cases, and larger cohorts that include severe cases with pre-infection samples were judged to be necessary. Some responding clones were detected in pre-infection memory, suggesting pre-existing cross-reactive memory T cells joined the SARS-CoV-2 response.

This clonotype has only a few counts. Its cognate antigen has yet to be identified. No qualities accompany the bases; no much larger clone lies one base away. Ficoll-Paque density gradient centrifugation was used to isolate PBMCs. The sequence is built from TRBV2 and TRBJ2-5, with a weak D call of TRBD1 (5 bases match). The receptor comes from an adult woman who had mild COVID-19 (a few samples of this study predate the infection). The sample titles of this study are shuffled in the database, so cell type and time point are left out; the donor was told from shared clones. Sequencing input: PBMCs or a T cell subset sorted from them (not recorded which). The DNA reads TGTGCCAGCACCGAAGTAGGGGATTGGCAAGAGACCCAGTACTTC. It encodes CASTEVGDWQETQYF.